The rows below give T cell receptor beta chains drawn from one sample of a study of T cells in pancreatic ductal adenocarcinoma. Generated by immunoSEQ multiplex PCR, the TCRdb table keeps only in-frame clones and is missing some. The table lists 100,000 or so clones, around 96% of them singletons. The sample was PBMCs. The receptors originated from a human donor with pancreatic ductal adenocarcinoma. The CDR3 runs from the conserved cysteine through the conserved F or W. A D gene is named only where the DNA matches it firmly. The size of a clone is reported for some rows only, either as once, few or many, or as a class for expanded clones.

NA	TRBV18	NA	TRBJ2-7	CASSKMEGADEQYF	TGTGCCAGCTCCAAAATGGAGGGGGCGGACGAGCAGTACTTC
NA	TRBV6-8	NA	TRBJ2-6	CASSYPWANVLTF	TGTGCCAGCAGCTATCCCTGGGCCAACGTCCTGACTTTC
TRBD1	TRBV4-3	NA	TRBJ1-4	CASSQEAYRGPNEKLFF	TGCGCCAGCAGCCAAGAAGCCTACAGGGGGCCTAATGAAAAACTGTTTTTT
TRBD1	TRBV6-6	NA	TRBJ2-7	CASTQGVGEQYF	TGTGCCAGCACCCAGGGGGTAGGGGAGCAGTACTTC
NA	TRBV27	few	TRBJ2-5	CASSPRKGETQYF	TGTGCCAGCAGTCCCCGAAAGGGGGAGACCCAGTACTTC
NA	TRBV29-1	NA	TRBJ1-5	CNTEQGPNQPQHF	TGCAACACGGAACAGGGTCCCAATCAGCCCCAGCATTTT
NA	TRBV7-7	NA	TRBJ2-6	CASSPHVSGANVLTF	TGTGCCAGCAGCCCACATGTCTCTGGGGCCAACGTCCTGACTTTC
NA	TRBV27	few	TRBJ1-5	CASRFSGQGQYSNQPQHF	TGTGCCAGCAGGTTCTCGGGTCAAGGACAATATAGCAATCAGCCCCAGCATTTT
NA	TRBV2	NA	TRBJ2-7	CASSVASVSYEQYF	TGTGCCAGCAGTGTGGCTAGCGTCTCCTACGAGCAGTACTTC
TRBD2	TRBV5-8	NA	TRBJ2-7	CASRSAPGLATYEQYF	TGTGCCAGCAGATCTGCTCCGGGACTAGCGACCTACGAGCAGTACTTC
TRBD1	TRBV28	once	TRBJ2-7	CASSPGTASSYEQYF	TGTGCCAGCAGCCCGGGGACAGCGTCATCCTACGAGCAGTACTTC
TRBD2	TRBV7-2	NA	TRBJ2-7	CASSFAAGSEQYF	TGTGCCAGCAGCTTCGCAGCGGGATCTGAGCAGTACTTC
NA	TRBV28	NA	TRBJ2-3	CASSLVAPLGASDTQYF	TGTGCCAGCAGTTTAGTTGCACCCCTTGGAGCGTCAGATACGCAGTATTTT
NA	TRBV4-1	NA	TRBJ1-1	CASSQGQGMNTEAFF	TGCGCCAGCAGCCAAGGTCAGGGGATGAACACTGAAGCTTTCTTT
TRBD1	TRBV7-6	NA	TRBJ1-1	CASSGLGQSEAFF	TGTGCCAGCAGCGGATTGGGACAGAGTGAAGCTTTCTTT
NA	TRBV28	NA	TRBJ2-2	CASSLGTLNTGELFF	TGTGCCAGCAGTTTGGGGACTTTGAACACCGGGGAGCTGTTTTTT
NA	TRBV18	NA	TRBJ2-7	CASSPTDISYEQYF	TGTGCCAGCTCACCCACGGACATTTCCTACGAGCAGTACTTC
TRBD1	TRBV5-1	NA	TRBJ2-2	CASKDRGNAGELFF	TGCGCCAGCAAGGACAGGGGGAACGCCGGGGAGCTGTTTTTT
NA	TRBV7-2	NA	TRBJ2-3	CASSSFSRSDTQYF	TGTGCCAGCAGCAGCTTTAGTCGCTCAGATACGCAGTATTTT
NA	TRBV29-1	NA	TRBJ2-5	CSVEEGFGKTQYF	TGCAGCGTTGAAGAGGGTTTCGGGAAGACCCAGTACTTC
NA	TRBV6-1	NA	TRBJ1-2	CASSEVRQILNYGYTF	TGTGCCAGCAGTGAAGTGCGGCAGATTTTAAACTATGGCTACACCTTC
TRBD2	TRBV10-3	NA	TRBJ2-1	CAISERVGGSQIVEQFF	TGTGCCATCAGTGAGCGGGTCGGCGGGAGTCAAATAGTTGAGCAGTTCTTC
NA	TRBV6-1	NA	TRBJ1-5	CASTAGDYSNQPQHF	TGTGCCAGCACCGCGGGAGACTATAGCAATCAGCCCCAGCATTTT
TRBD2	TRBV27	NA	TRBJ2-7	CASKQDGTRGYEQYF	TGTGCCAGCAAACAGGACGGGACTAGGGGGTACGAGCAGTACTTC
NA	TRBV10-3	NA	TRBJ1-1	CATKSRTANTEAFF	TGTGCCACGAAATCAAGGACAGCGAACACTGAAGCTTTCTTT
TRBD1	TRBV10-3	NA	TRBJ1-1	CAISEFPLGQGGTEAFF	TGTGCCATCAGTGAGTTCCCCTTGGGACAGGGAGGGACTGAAGCTTTCTTT
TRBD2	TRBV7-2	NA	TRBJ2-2	CASSPGLAGELFF	TGTGCCAGCAGCCCCGGACTAGCCGGGGAGCTGTTTTTT
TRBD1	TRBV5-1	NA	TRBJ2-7	CASSLQPGTGTAEQYF	TGCGCCAGCAGCTTGCAACCCGGGACAGGGACGGCCGAGCAGTACTTC
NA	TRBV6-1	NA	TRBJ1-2	CASSARGRYYGYTF	TGTGCCAGCAGTGCAAGAGGAAGATACTATGGCTACACCTTC
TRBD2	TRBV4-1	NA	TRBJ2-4	CASSQLDPPLRGDLLAKNIQYF	TGCGCCAGCAGCCAACTAGACCCGCCCCTCCGGGGGGACTTGCTAGCCAAAAACATTCAGTACTTC
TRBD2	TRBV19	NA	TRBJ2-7	CASSMRGLAGAHPIEQYF	TGTGCCAGTAGTATGAGGGGACTAGCGGGAGCTCATCCCATCGAGCAGTACTTC
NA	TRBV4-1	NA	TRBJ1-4	CASSLRGSEKLFF	TGCGCCAGCAGCCTGAGAGGAAGTGAAAAACTGTTTTTT
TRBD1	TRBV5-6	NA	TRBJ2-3	CASSLGWDRAYTQYF	TGTGCCAGCAGCTTGGGGTGGGACAGGGCATATACGCAGTATTTT
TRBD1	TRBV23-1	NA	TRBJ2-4	CASSQWWDRGLHRINIQYF	TGCGCCAGCAGTCAATGGTGGGACAGGGGGCTTCATCGTATAAACATTCAGTACTTC
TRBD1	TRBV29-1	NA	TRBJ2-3	CSVEEGTAVTDTQYF	TGCAGCGTTGAAGAGGGGACAGCAGTCACAGATACGCAGTATTTT